This is a list of T cell receptor beta chains from one sample in a study of CD8 T cells in Susac syndrome. TCRdb passed the immunoSEQ multiplex PCR reads through MiXCR, listing each CDR3 protein once. Of roughly 140,000 distinct CDR3 sequences listed, about 95% are singletons. The sample was CD8+ T cells from PBMCs. Every receptor here comes from a human donor with multiple sclerosis. Each CDR3 is given with its conserved first and last residue. Fields, in order: clone size, J gene, D gene, V gene, CDR3 DNA, CDR3 protein. D genes are given only for firm matches. Size is stated for part of the rows, as once, few or many counts, or as a class when the clone is expanded.

>-|TRBJ2-4|-|TRBV7-9
TGTGCCAGCAGCCCATCGCAGGGGGCCAAAAACATTCAGTACTTC
CASSPSQGAKNIQYF
>-|TRBJ2-7|TRBD1|TRBV19
TGTGCCAGTAGTTTACAGGGGGCCTACGAGCAGTACTTC
CASSLQGAYEQYF
>-|TRBJ2-1|-|TRBV7-3
TGTGCCAGCAGTATACTACCCAACAATGAGCAGTTCTTC
CASSILPNNEQFF
>-|TRBJ1-1|-|TRBV9
TGTGCCAGCAGCGCCGAGGGGGGGAACACTGAAGCTTTCTTT
CASSAEGGNTEAFF
>-|TRBJ2-2|TRBD2|TRBV29-1
TGCAGCGTTGAAGGGGGAGGGGTCACCGGGGAGCTGTTTTTT
CSVEGGGVTGELFF
>-|TRBJ1-2|TRBD1|TRBV20-1
TGCAGTGCTCGACCGGGAGAACAGGGGGCATCAGGCGGCTACACCTTC
CSARPGEQGASGGYTF
>-|TRBJ2-1|-|TRBV5-1
TGCGCCAGCAGCTTTCGGGACATCTATGAGCAGTTCTTC
CASSFRDIYEQFF
>once|TRBJ2-1|TRBD1|TRBV4-1
TGCGCCAGCAGCCTCACCGGGACAGGGATCAATGAGCAGTTCTTC
CASSLTGTGINEQFF
>-|TRBJ2-2|-|TRBV4-1
TGCGCCAGCAGCCAAGATTCGTCCGGGGTCAACACCGGGGAGCTGTTTTTT
CASSQDSSGVNTGELFF
>-|TRBJ1-2|-|TRBV9
TGTGCCAGCAGCGCAATATGGTATGGCTACACCTTC
CASSAIWYGYTF
>-|TRBJ2-2|-|TRBV28
TGTGCCAGCAGTTTGGGCGATCAACCCGGGGAGCTGTTTTTT
CASSLGDQPGELFF
>once|TRBJ2-3|-|TRBV7-9
TGTGCCAGCAGAGATTCGATGAACACAGATACGCAGTATTTT
CASRDSMNTDTQYF
>once|TRBJ2-7|-|TRBV30
TGTGCCTGGAGCGAGACAGGACCTTACGAGCAGTACTTC
CAWSETGPYEQYF
>-|TRBJ1-6|-|TRBV2
TGTGCCAGCGCACCCCTCCACTTT
CASAPLHF